Shown below are 27 T cell receptor beta chains from a single sample sequenced in a study of blood T cell repertoires in COVID-19. Method: immunoSEQ multiplex PCR; TCRdb's copy keeps in-frame clones and lacks some. The sample has about 140,000 clones; 87% are singletons. What was sequenced was peripheral blood. The receptor set was obtained from a man aged 50 to 59 who had recovered from COVID-19.

V and J are TRBV4-1 and TRBJ1-4, with D unclear. The V gene lost 0 bases and the J gene lost 5 bases, with 13 bases spanning the gap. The CDR3 spans 16 residues. Germline V CDR1 and CDR2: MGHRA, YSYEKL. CDR3: CASSQDVTNSNEKLFF. The CDR3 DNA is TGCGCCAGCAGCCAAGATGTTACGAACAGCAATGAAAAACTGTTTTTT.

The chain has TRBV25-1 and TRBJ1-2; 8 nucleotides line up with TRBD1. V was clipped by 6 bases and J by 2 bases; unmatched bases: 17. Per germline, CDR1 MGHDK and CDR2 SYGVNS. This CDR3 comprises 18 residues. The CDR3: CASRNTQGITGGNYGYTF. The CDR3 DNA sequence: TGTGCCAGCAGGAACACCCAGGGTATTACAGGGGGGAACTATGGCTACACCTTC.

The genes are TRBV7-2 and TRBJ2-7; tentatively, D is TRBD1 (6 bases). The germline V and J ends were trimmed by 5 bases and 3 bases, with 17 bases remaining between them. The CDR3 has 15 residues. Germline CDR1 reads SGHTA; CDR2 reads FQGNSA. CDR3: CASSKDSRSFYEQYF. CDR3 DNA: TGTGCCAGCAGCAAGGACAGCCGTTCTTTCTACGAGCAGTACTTC.

This clone was seen many times. The CDR3 nucleotides are TGTGCCAGCAGTGAAGTAGCTTATGGCTACACCTTC. This gives the protein CASSEVAYGYTF. This chain connects TRBV2 to TRBJ1-2; D unresolved. V was trimmed by 1 base and J by 5 bases, leaving 5 bases between them. Germline V CDR1 and CDR2: SNHLY, FYNNEI. CDR3 length: 12 residues.

This sequence joins TRBV4-2 and TRBJ2-2; D is unresolved. Germline CDR1 LGHNA, CDR2 YNFKEQ. Trimming took 0 bases from V and 2 from J, leaving 4 bases between them. The CDR3 is 14 residues long. The DNA for the CDR3 is TGTGCCAGCAGCCAAGACACAAACACCGGGGAGCTGTTTTTT. Residues: CASSQDTNTGELFF.

This chain uses TRBV2 with TRBJ1-1, with no clear D. Germline-derived CDR1 and CDR2 are SNHLY and FYNNEI. Deletions cut 6 bases from V and 4 bases from J, with 15 bases between. The CDR3 has 14 amino acids. CDR3: CASRKVSTGTEAFF. For the CDR3, the DNA is TGTGCCAGCAGGAAGGTTAGCACGGGCACTGAAGCTTTCTTT.

This CDR3 is CASSLADSTGYGYTF. The CDR3 nucleotides are TGCGCCAGCAGCTTGGCCGACTCGACCGGCTATGGCTACACCTTC. The chain employs TRBV5-1 and TRBJ1-2; no clear D gene. Per the germline V gene, CDR1 is SGHRS and CDR2 is YFSETQ. The CDR3 consists of 15 residues. V lost 0 bases to trimming and J lost 4 bases, with 13 bases between them.

The chain carries TRBV29-1 and TRBJ1-5; perhaps TRBD1 as D (6 bases). The V and J ends lost 4 bases and 4 bases respectively, with 17 bases between them. The CDR3 runs to 15 residues. From germline, CDR1 is SQVTM and CDR2 ANQGSEA. The CDR3 nucleotides are TGCAGCGTTGCGATTGGGGGCTTGGGAAATCAGCCCCAGCATTTT. Encoded protein: CSVAIGGLGNQPQHF. Variable domain in full (rest from reference TRBV29-1 and TRBJ1-5): SAVISQKPSRDICQRGTSLTIQCQVDSQVTMMFWYRQQPGQSLTLIATANQGSEATYESGFVIDKFPISRPNLTFSTLTVSNMSPEDSSIYLCSVAIGGLGNQPQHFGDGTRLSIL.

This clone was seen a single time. The chain uses TRBV2 and TRBJ1-2, with a possible D match to TRBD1 (6 bases). CDR3 length equals 12 residues. Between the trimmed V and J ends, which lost 8 bases and 0 bases, there was a span of 7 bases. The germline V gene has CDR1 SNHLY and CDR2 FYNNEI. The CDR3 is CASHRANYGYTF. The CDR3 DNA follows: TGTGCCAGCCACAGGGCTAACTATGGCTACACCTTC.

The rearrangement uses TRBV4-3 and TRBJ2-7, with a weak D call TRBD2 (6 bases). CDR1 is LGHNA, CDR2 YSLEER, per germline. V was pared by 0 bases and J by 5 bases, with 14 bases between. CDR3 length equals 15 residues. The chain's CDR3 is CASSQDPGALNEQYF. CDR3 nucleotide sequence: TGCGCCAGCAGCCAAGACCCGGGAGCTTTGAACGAGCAGTACTTC.

The chain uses TRBV5-4 and TRBJ2-7; tentative D call: TRBD1 (6 bases). Germline CDR1 reads SGHNT; CDR2 reads YYREEE (reference sequence). Between the trimmed V and J ends, which lost 4 bases and 4 bases, there was a span of 12 bases. The CDR3 is 13 residues long. The CDR3 DNA is TGTGCCAGCAGCAATACAGGGAGTTACGAGCAGTACTTC. As protein: CASSNTGSYEQYF.

The rearrangement uses TRBV6-5 and TRBJ2-7, with TRBD1 identical over 8 bases. Germline loops: CDR1 MNHEY, CDR2 SVGAGI. The V and J ends lost 2 bases and 2 bases, in that order; junction bases with no gene match: 2. The CDR3 sequence is 14 residues long. CDR3 sequence: CASSYRGQAYEQYF. The DNA of the CDR3 is TGTGCCAGCAGTTACCGGGGACAGGCCTACGAGCAGTACTTC.

The rearrangement links TRBV6-2 or TRBV6-3 to TRBJ2-3; 7 bases align to TRBD2. The V gene's germline CDR1 is MNHEY and CDR2 SVGEGT. The V segment lost 6 bases and the J segment 5 bases; nucleotides outside the gene matches: 14. CDR3 length: 16 residues. The CDR3 region is CASSPFVAGVKDTQYF. As DNA, the CDR3 is TGTGCCAGCAGCCCTTTTGTGGCGGGGGTTAAAGATACGCAGTATTTT.

CDR3 bases: TGTGCTAGTGGCCTCCGTCAGGGAACTGAAGCTTTCTTT. It yields the protein CASGLRQGTEAFF. The gene calls are TRBV12-5 and TRBJ1-1; D may be TRBD1 (5 bases). The CDR3 is 13 residues long. V was clipped by 6 bases and J by 5 bases, with 13 bases between them. In germline, CDR1 is LGHNT, CDR2 FRNRAP.

The chain joins TRBV5-1 to TRBJ2-5, with TRBD2 identical over 11 bases. The V gene's germline CDR1 is SGHRS and CDR2 YFSETQ. After removal of 1 base from V and 2 bases from J, the junction contained 4 bases not matched to a gene. The CDR3 covers 16 residues. The CDR3 loop reads CASSLSTSGDQETQYF. As DNA, the CDR3 is TGCGCCAGCAGCTTGTCGACTAGCGGGGATCAAGAGACCCAGTACTTC.

The chain has TRBV12-3 or TRBV12-4 and TRBJ1-1; D is uncertain. V shed 6 bases and J shed 6 bases, with 14 bases lying between them. This CDR3 is built from 13 residues. This CDR3 is CASSLALRAEAFF. The CDR3 region has the DNA TGTGCCAGCAGCCTGGCGTTACGGGCTGAAGCTTTCTTT.

The rearrangement uses TRBV14 and TRBJ1-6; tentative D call: TRBD1 (6 bases). Germline CDR1 SGHDN, CDR2 FVKESK. This CDR3 region has 15 residues. V was cut by 2 bases and J by 7 bases, with 12 bases left in between. CDR3 coding DNA: TGTGCCAGCAGCCAAATGAGGGGGAACAATTCACCCCTCCACTTT. Translating gives CASSQMRGNNSPLHF.

This clone was seen once. The chain couples TRBV5-5 to TRBJ1-5, with 9 bases that match TRBD1. The CDR3 is 16 residues long. Germline CDR1 reads SGHKS; CDR2 reads YYEKEE (reference sequence). The J segment lost 5 bases and the V segment lost 0 bases, leaving 6 bases of the junction unmatched. In DNA, the CDR3 is TGTGCCAGCAGCTTGGCGCCGACAGGGGGTTATCAGCCCCAGCATTTT. Protein product: CASSLAPTGGYQPQHF.

The rearrangement joins TRBV19 to TRBJ1-4, with 7 bases that match TRBD1. V trimming: 5 bases; J trimming: 7 bases; junction bases outside the gene matches: 7. The CDR3 totals 14 residues. Germline V lookup: CDR1 LNHDA, CDR2 SQIVND (reference sequence). The CDR3 DNA reads TGTGCCAGTAGTTCCCGGGACAGACCTGAAAAACTGTTTTTT. As protein: CASSSRDRPEKLFF.

The J gene is TRBJ1-5, the V gene TRBV19; 9 bases are a match to TRBD1. V lost 6 bases and J lost 2; bases outside the gene matches: 2. Germline V gene sequence: CDR1 LNHDA, CDR2 SQIVND (reference sequence). CDR3 length: 14 residues. CDR3 in amino acids: CASRYRGRNQPQHF. CDR3 nucleotides: TGTGCCAGTAGGTACAGGGGGCGCAATCAGCCCCAGCATTTT.

This rearrangement joins TRBV7-2 to TRBJ1-1; 8 bases are shared with TRBD1. The CDR3 has 15 amino acids. The V gene's germline CDR1 is SGHTA and CDR2 FQGNSA. Trimming at V came to 5 bases and at J to 0 bases, leaving 5 bases not matched to a gene. CDR3 sequence: CASSKLTGVNTEAFF. CDR3 DNA: TGTGCCAGCAGCAAGCTGACAGGGGTGAACACTGAAGCTTTCTTT.

V gene TRBV3-1 (or the pseudogene TRBV3-2) combines with J gene TRBJ1-4; tentative D call: TRBD1 (5 bases). The V gene's germline CDR1 is LGHDT and CDR2 YNNKEL (reference sequence). The V gene lost 4 bases and the J gene lost 0 bases, with 9 bases spanning the gap. CDR3 size: 15 residues. The CDR3 here is CASSLRQTTNEKLFF. CDR3 in DNA: TGTGCCAGCAGCCTCCGACAGACAACTAATGAAAAACTGTTTTTT.

The J gene is TRBJ2-1, the V gene TRBV19; maybe TRBD2 (7 bases). The CDR3 contains 14 residues. The germline gives CDR1 LNHDA, CDR2 SQIVND (reference sequence). The V and J ends lost 0 bases and 14 bases respectively, with 17 bases between them. CDR3 sequence reads: CASSIDRRGGAKFF. The CDR3 DNA follows: TGTGCCAGTAGTATAGATAGACGAGGGGGGGCCAAGTTCTTC.

The V call is TRBV7-9, the J call TRBJ1-2; 10 bases agree with TRBD1. Germline lookup yields CDR1 SEHNR and CDR2 FQNEAQ (reference sequence). The CDR3 loop spans 15 amino acids. V trimming: 4 bases; J trimming: 4 bases; junction bases outside the gene matches: 6. For the CDR3, the DNA is TGTGCCAGCAGCTACGACAGGGGGCAGGTCTATGGCTACACCTTC. It codes for CASSYDRGQVYGYTF.

Points on this clone: Additional DNA sequences in this sample encode the identical CDR3. V gene TRBV4-3 combines with J gene TRBJ2-2; D might be TRBD2 (6 bases). The CDR3 is made up of 16 amino acids. Trimming took off 0 bases at V and 0 bases at J, with 8 bases between the two ends. Germline CDR1 and CDR2: LGHNA and YSLEER. The CDR3 region has the DNA TGCGCCAGCAGCCAAGAGGCGGGGCCGAACACCGGGGAGCTGTTTTTT. It encodes CASSQEAGPNTGELFF.

The chain recombines TRBV7-8 with TRBJ2-1; 7 nucleotides line up with TRBD1. The V and J ends lost 4 bases and 9 bases, in that order; junction bases with no gene match: 3. The germline gives CDR1 SGHVS, CDR2 FQNEAQ. The CDR3 is 12 residues long. In DNA form, the CDR3 reads TGTGCCAGCAGCTCAGGGGGTAGTGAGCAGTTCTTC. This translates into CASSSGGSEQFF.

CDR3 bases: TGTGCCAGCAGTCGCCCGGGACAGGCGGAGCAGTACTTC. This translates into CASSRPGQAEQYF. V usage is TRBV27 and J usage is TRBJ2-7, with 8 bases identical to TRBD1. The V gene's germline CDR1 is MNHEY and CDR2 SMNVEV (reference sequence). The CDR3 loop spans 13 amino acids. Trimming took 5 bases from V and 7 from J; bases not matched to a gene: 7.